This TCR beta chain was captured in a study of vaccination effects on CD4 cells after COVID-19. Before sequencing, viral peptide pools were used by the ViraFEST assay to expand antigen-specific CD4+ T cells. Culture proceeded for approximately 10 days, and CD4+ T cells were then isolated. All vaccine recipients tested negative for nucleocapsid antibodies and had never contracted SARS-CoV-2 infection. TCRdb's copy holds only in-frame clones and misses some; the assay was immunoSEQ multiplex PCR. The sample holds about 41,000 clones, 77% seen once. V was cut by 0 bases and J by 8 bases, with 16 bases left in between. The CDR3 covers 15 residues. The germline gives CDR1 LNHDA, CDR2 SQIVND (reference sequence). For this clone: Antigen unknown.

This clonotype originated in a human donor who received a COVID-19 vaccine. The rearrangement uses TRBV19 and TRBJ1-2; D gene ambiguous. Sequencing was performed on CD4+ T cells from PBMCs cultured with HCoV-NL63 spike peptides, taken before COVID-19 vaccination. CDR3 in DNA: TGTGCCAGTAGTATAGATCTCGACGGTCTGGAAGGCTACACCTTC. Its protein is CASSIDLDGLEGYTF.